This TCR beta chain stems from a study of shared clonotypes between healthy human individuals. Profiling relied on immunoSEQ multiplex PCR, and the TCRdb table lists in-frame clones only, not all of them. This sample has about 490,000 clones, with about 84% found just once. This CDR3 comprises 15 residues. V shed 4 bases, J shed 2 bases, and the junction held 9 bases outside the gene matches. Germline CDR1 and CDR2: SGHNT and YYREEE (reference sequence). Healthy adults negative for HIV, lacking recent acute infections or vaccinations, served as donors. Sample: PBMCs. This TCR was sampled from a woman aged 40-49 years in good health. Some clones in this sample may be carry-over from other donors' samples. The chain links TRBV5-4 to TRBJ2-7; TRBD1 matches at 7 bases. Here the CDR3 reads CASSSETGIPYEQYF. The CDR3 nucleotides read TGTGCCAGCAGCAGTGAGACAGGGATCCCCTACGAGCAGTACTTC.